Listed below are T cell receptor beta chains from one sample, sequenced in a study of radiotherapy plus CTLA-4 blockade in lung cancer. Libraries were prepared by immunoSEQ multiplex PCR; TCRdb keeps only in-frame clonotypes and omits some of them. The data show 90,000 or so clones, with roughly 86% seen just once and 2% to 2.5% held by the top ten. Sequenced here: peripheral blood, sampled from a patient treated with radiotherapy plus ipilimumab. The source of these receptors is a human donor with non-small cell lung cancer who had a partial response to radiotherapy plus ipilimumab. Each CDR3 is given with its conserved first and last residue. The order of the fields is CDR3 length, J gene, D gene, clone size, V gene, CDR3 protein, CDR3 DNA. D genes are given only for firm matches. Clone size appears in some rows only: once, few, many, or a class for an expanded clone.

CDR3 length: 14
J gene: TRBJ2-7
D gene: .
clone size: .
V gene: TRBV11-2
CDR3 protein: CASSLRDRNYEQYF
CDR3 DNA: TGTGCCAGCAGCTTAAGAGACAGAAACTACGAGCAGTACTTC

CDR3 length: 14
J gene: TRBJ2-5
D gene: .
clone size: .
V gene: TRBV5-4
CDR3 protein: CASSLPGAQETQYF
CDR3 DNA: TGTGCCAGCAGCTTACCAGGGGCCCAAGAGACCCAGTACTTC

CDR3 length: 13
J gene: TRBJ2-7
D gene: .
clone size: .
V gene: TRBV7-8
CDR3 protein: CASSQDREAEQYF
CDR3 DNA: TGTGCCAGCAGCCAAGACAGGGAGGCCGAGCAGTACTTC

CDR3 length: 17
J gene: TRBJ1-1
D gene: TRBD1
clone size: .
V gene: TRBV5-6
CDR3 protein: CASSLGNPGQGNTEAFF
CDR3 DNA: TGTGCCAGCAGCTTGGGCAATCCGGGACAGGGGAACACTGAAGCTTTCTTT

CDR3 length: 15
J gene: TRBJ1-5
D gene: .
clone size: .
V gene: TRBV7-6
CDR3 protein: CASSPRVGPDQPQHF
CDR3 DNA: TGTGCCAGCAGCCCCAGGGTTGGGCCTGATCAGCCCCAGCATTTT

CDR3 length: 14
J gene: TRBJ1-2
D gene: .
clone size: few
V gene: TRBV5-4
CDR3 protein: CASSLPGPAFGYTF
CDR3 DNA: TGTGCCAGCAGCTTGCCAGGGCCGGCTTTCGGCTACACCTTC

CDR3 length: 13
J gene: TRBJ1-2
D gene: .
clone size: .
V gene: TRBV7-2
CDR3 protein: CASSEGHFVGYTF
CDR3 DNA: TGTGCCAGCAGCGAGGGACATTTTGTCGGCTACACCTTC

CDR3 length: 14
J gene: TRBJ2-3
D gene: TRBD1
clone size: .
V gene: TRBV29-1
CDR3 protein: CSVVGTGGTDTQYF
CDR3 DNA: TGCAGCGTTGTTGGGACAGGGGGTACAGATACGCAGTATTTT

CDR3 length: 13
J gene: TRBJ1-2
D gene: .
clone size: .
V gene: TRBV7-9
CDR3 protein: CASSEAVNYGYTF
CDR3 DNA: TGTGCCAGCAGCGAAGCGGTTAACTATGGCTACACCTTC

CDR3 length: 13
J gene: TRBJ1-5
D gene: TRBD1
clone size: .
V gene: TRBV6-5
CDR3 protein: CATGTARNQPQHF
CDR3 DNA: TGTGCCACGGGGACAGCACGCAATCAGCCCCAGCATTTT

CDR3 length: 18
J gene: TRBJ1-1
D gene: TRBD1
clone size: .
V gene: TRBV11-3
CDR3 protein: CASSLVFLGDRASTEAFF
CDR3 DNA: TGTGCCAGCAGCTTAGTTTTTCTGGGGGACAGGGCGTCCACTGAAGCTTTCTTT

CDR3 length: 19
J gene: TRBJ2-2
D gene: TRBD2
clone size: .
V gene: TRBV19
CDR3 protein: CASSSFLSGAPGNTGELFF
CDR3 DNA: TGTGCCAGTAGTTCCTTCCTTAGCGGGGCGCCGGGCAACACCGGGGAGCTGTTTTTT

CDR3 length: 16
J gene: TRBJ2-1
D gene: TRBD2
clone size: once
V gene: TRBV7-6
CDR3 protein: CASSLTSGTGANEQFF
CDR3 DNA: TGTGCCAGCAGCTTAACTAGCGGAACCGGGGCAAATGAGCAGTTCTTC

CDR3 length: 12
J gene: TRBJ2-7
D gene: .
clone size: once
V gene: TRBV7-8
CDR3 protein: CASSLVVDEQYF
CDR3 DNA: TGTGCCAGCAGCTTAGTTGTCGACGAGCAGTACTTC

CDR3 length: 17
J gene: TRBJ1-2
D gene: .
clone size: few
V gene: TRBV15
CDR3 protein: CATSRRSTHSLNYGYTF
CDR3 DNA: TGTGCCACCAGCAGGCGGTCCACCCATTCGCTAAACTATGGCTACACCTTC

CDR3 length: 14
J gene: TRBJ2-7
D gene: TRBD1
clone size: .
V gene: TRBV6-1
CDR3 protein: CASILTGGGYEQYF
CDR3 DNA: TGTGCCAGCATCCTGACAGGGGGCGGCTACGAGCAGTACTTC

CDR3 length: 16
J gene: TRBJ1-3
D gene: TRBD1
clone size: few
V gene: TRBV6-1
CDR3 protein: CASSGSGTGVRNTIYF
CDR3 DNA: TGTGCCAGCAGTGGATCCGGGACAGGGGTACGAAACACCATATATTTT

CDR3 length: 16
J gene: TRBJ2-1
D gene: TRBD1
clone size: .
V gene: TRBV9
CDR3 protein: CASSTERDRTYNEQFF
CDR3 DNA: TGTGCCAGCAGCACTGAAAGGGACAGGACTTACAATGAGCAGTTCTTC

CDR3 length: 16
J gene: TRBJ2-1
D gene: TRBD2
clone size: .
V gene: TRBV19
CDR3 protein: CASSIGRGGSYNEQFF
CDR3 DNA: TGTGCCAGTAGTATAGGGCGGGGGGGATCCTACAATGAGCAGTTCTTC

CDR3 length: 21
J gene: TRBJ2-2
D gene: TRBD1
clone size: .
V gene: TRBV10-1
CDR3 protein: CATNRDRAWREGLLYTGELFF
CDR3 DNA: TGCGCCACTAACCGGGACAGGGCTTGGAGGGAGGGCCTCCTTTATACCGGGGAGCTGTTTTTT

CDR3 length: 15
J gene: TRBJ1-5
D gene: TRBD1
clone size: .
V gene: TRBV19
CDR3 protein: CASSTGTGGYQPQHF
CDR3 DNA: TGTGCCAGTAGTACAGGGACAGGGGGCTATCAGCCCCAGCATTTT

CDR3 length: 13
J gene: TRBJ1-1
D gene: .
clone size: few
V gene: TRBV7-9
CDR3 protein: CASRPRDSLEAFF
CDR3 DNA: TGTGCCAGCAGACCCAGGGACTCCCTTGAAGCTTTCTTT

CDR3 length: 15
J gene: TRBJ2-7
D gene: .
clone size: .
V gene: TRBV27
CDR3 protein: CASSLALAIPYEQYF
CDR3 DNA: TGTGCCAGCAGTTTAGCACTAGCTATACCCTACGAGCAGTACTTC

CDR3 length: 20
J gene: TRBJ1-4
D gene: .
clone size: .
V gene: TRBV4-3
CDR3 protein: CASSQVFTGFASSTNEKLFF
CDR3 DNA: TGCGCCAGCAGCCAAGTGTTTACAGGTTTTGCCTCTTCAACTAATGAAAAACTGTTTTTT

CDR3 length: 12
J gene: TRBJ1-2
D gene: .
clone size: .
V gene: TRBV5-1
CDR3 protein: CASSLEAAFYTF
CDR3 DNA: TGCGCCAGCAGCTTGGAGGCGGCCTTCTACACCTTC

CDR3 length: 15
J gene: TRBJ2-1
D gene: .
clone size: .
V gene: TRBV7-2
CDR3 protein: CASSYQTGDYNEQFF
CDR3 DNA: TGTGCCAGCAGCTATCAAACAGGAGACTACAATGAGCAGTTCTTC

CDR3 length: 15
J gene: TRBJ2-2
D gene: .
clone size: .
V gene: TRBV19
CDR3 protein: CASSIDRANTGELFF
CDR3 DNA: TGTGCCAGTAGTATAGACAGGGCGAACACCGGGGAGCTGTTTTTT

CDR3 length: 14
J gene: TRBJ1-1
D gene: TRBD1
clone size: .
V gene: TRBV29-1
CDR3 protein: CSVDKGAKNTEAFF
CDR3 DNA: TGCAGCGTTGATAAGGGGGCAAAGAACACTGAAGCTTTCTTT

CDR3 length: 11
J gene: TRBJ1-1
D gene: .
clone size: .
V gene: TRBV11-2
CDR3 protein: CASSAVQVAFF
CDR3 DNA: TGTGCCAGCAGCGCAGTACAGGTAGCTTTCTTT

CDR3 length: 15
J gene: TRBJ2-3
D gene: TRBD2
clone size: .
V gene: TRBV18
CDR3 protein: CASSPPLGRADTQYF
CDR3 DNA: TGTGCCAGCTCACCACCGTTAGGGAGGGCAGATACGCAGTATTTT

CDR3 length: 14
J gene: TRBJ2-1
D gene: .
clone size: .
V gene: TRBV4-2
CDR3 protein: CASSQDLVMREQFF
CDR3 DNA: TGTGCCAGCAGCCAAGATCTAGTCATGAGGGAGCAGTTCTTC

CDR3 length: 14
J gene: TRBJ1-1
D gene: .
clone size: few
V gene: TRBV30
CDR3 protein: CAWSEKGFSTEAFF
CDR3 DNA: TGTGCCTGGAGTGAAAAGGGGTTCAGCACTGAAGCTTTCTTT

CDR3 length: 14
J gene: TRBJ2-5
D gene: .
clone size: .
V gene: TRBV19
CDR3 protein: CASSNRQVQETQYF
CDR3 DNA: TGTGCCAGTAGTAATCGGCAGGTACAAGAGACCCAGTACTTC

CDR3 length: 16
J gene: TRBJ1-4
D gene: .
clone size: .
V gene: TRBV11-2
CDR3 protein: CASSLSGFATNEKLFF
CDR3 DNA: TGTGCCAGCAGCTTATCAGGGTTTGCAACTAATGAAAAACTGTTTTTT

CDR3 length: 14
J gene: TRBJ2-5
D gene: .
clone size: once
V gene: TRBV15
CDR3 protein: CATSSIGSIETQYF
CDR3 DNA: TGTGCCACCAGCTCGATCGGGAGTATCGAGACCCAGTACTTC

CDR3 length: 18
J gene: TRBJ2-1
D gene: TRBD2
clone size: .
V gene: TRBV5-1
CDR3 protein: CASSGFSGRASLYNEQFF
CDR3 DNA: TGCGCCAGCAGCGGGTTTAGCGGGAGGGCCAGCCTTTACAATGAGCAGTTCTTC

CDR3 length: 13
J gene: TRBJ2-2
D gene: .
clone size: .
V gene: TRBV7-2
CDR3 protein: CASSLAGAGELFF
CDR3 DNA: TGTGCCAGCAGCTTAGCCGGGGCCGGGGAGCTGTTTTTT

CDR3 length: 14
J gene: TRBJ1-2
D gene: TRBD1
clone size: .
V gene: TRBV18
CDR3 protein: CASSPSDRAGGYTF
CDR3 DNA: TGTGCCAGCTCCCCCTCCGACAGGGCCGGGGGCTACACCTTC